What follows are 13 T cell receptor beta chains derived from one specimen sequenced in a study of blood T cell repertoires in COVID-19. Assay used: immunoSEQ multiplex PCR; TCRdb lists only in-frame clones, some missing. Seen here are 120,000 to 150,000 clones, roughly 80% observed once, and the top ten hold 16%. What was sequenced was peripheral blood. All receptors derive from a man aged 45-60 years with acute or convalescent COVID-19.

This clone was observed a single time. The CDR3, as DNA: TGCGCCAGCAGCCAAGCAACAGGGGAGCAGTTTAATGAAAAACTGTTTTTT. It codes for CASSQATGEQFNEKLFF. The rearrangement uses TRBV4-1 and TRBJ1-4; 7 positions match TRBD1. This CDR3 region has 17 residues. Trimming cost V 1 base and J 4 bases; bases outside gene matches: 9. Germline V lookup: CDR1 MGHRA, CDR2 YSYEKL.

This rearrangement joins TRBV5-1 to TRBJ1-3, with 7 bases identical to TRBD1. V trimming: 0 bases; J trimming: 3 bases; junction bases outside the gene matches: 0. Germline V gene data show CDR1 as SGHRS and CDR2 as YFSETQ. The length of the CDR3 is 14 residues. The CDR3 sequence is CASSLDRGGNTIYF. In DNA, the CDR3 is TGCGCCAGCAGCTTGGACAGGGGTGGAAACACCATATATTTT.

The rearrangement joins TRBV27 to TRBJ1-2; 8 positions match TRBD1. V lost 6 bases and J lost 8; bases outside the gene matches: 14. Germline V gene sequence: CDR1 MNHEY, CDR2 SMNVEV (reference sequence). The CDR3 has 15 residues. CDR3 protein: CASRPGGSIGLGYTF. DNA of the CDR3: TGTGCCAGCAGGCCAGGGGGCTCTATTGGGTTAGGCTACACCTTC.

The rearrangement uses TRBV6-5 and TRBJ1-4, with D uncertain. The V gene's germline CDR1 is MNHEY and CDR2 SVGAGI. Trimming removed 10 bases from V and 7 bases from J, with 16 bases in between. The length of the CDR3 is 13 residues. CDR3 amino acids: CATRTWSVEKLFF. The CDR3 DNA sequence: TGTGCCACCAGGACTTGGTCTGTTGAAAAACTGTTTTTT.

V and J are TRBV19 and TRBJ1-5, with 9 bases fitting TRBD1. CDR3 length: 14 residues. Trimming took 4 bases from V and 8 from J; bases not matched to a gene: 6. CDR1 LNHDA and CDR2 SQIVND come from the germline V gene (reference sequence). The CDR3 DNA reads TGTGCCAGTAGTAGCGGACAGGGGTTAGAGCCCCAGCATTTT. Translating it yields CASSSGQGLEPQHF.

This chain connects TRBV4-1 to TRBJ1-1; 7 bases agree with TRBD1. The CDR3 runs 14 residues. CDR1 and CDR2 (germline): MGHRA, YSYEKL. J gave up 6 bases and V 3 bases, and 7 bases lay outside the gene matches. The CDR3 reads CASSQVQGSPEAFF. In nucleotides, the CDR3 is TGCGCCAGCAGCCAGGTACAGGGGTCCCCTGAAGCTTTCTTT.

CDR3 amino acids: CASSISGGDGETQYF. In DNA, the CDR3 is TGTGCCAGTAGTATCTCTGGAGGGGACGGAGAGACCCAGTACTTC. The chain couples TRBV19 to TRBJ2-5; weak D call: TRBD2 (6 bases). Deletions cut 3 bases from V and 4 bases from J, with 15 bases between. The germline gives CDR1 LNHDA, CDR2 SQIVND (reference sequence). The CDR3 has 15 residues.

This clone showed up just once. This chain links TRBV24-1 with TRBJ2-2; 10 nucleotides agree with TRBD1. Germline CDR1 is KGHDR and CDR2 is SFDVKD. J lost 0 bases, V lost 5 bases, and 11 bases had no gene match. This CDR3 is built from 19 residues. The CDR3: CATSGTGQGTHTNTGELFF. The CDR3 bases are TGTGCCACCAGTGGTACGGGACAGGGGACTCACACGAACACCGGGGAGCTGTTTTTT.

The chain uses TRBV24-1 and TRBJ2-7; possibly TRBD1 for D (6 bases). Trimming left V 10 bases short and J 2 bases short, with 8 bases between. CDR3 size: 11 residues. Germline CDR1 KGHDR, CDR2 SFDVKD. The CDR3 region is CATRQAYEQYV. The CDR3 region has the DNA TGTGCCACAAGACAGGCCTACGAGCAGTACGTC.

J is TRBJ1-2 and V is TRBV6-5, with 8 bases identical to TRBD1. The CDR3 spans 13 residues. Germline V gene sequence: CDR1 MNHEY, CDR2 SVGAGI. Unmatched junction bases numbered 4, after V lost 6 bases and J lost 4 bases. The CDR3 is CASRDRASYGYTF. CDR3 bases: TGTGCCAGCAGGGACAGGGCCTCCTATGGCTACACCTTC.

This chain links TRBV19 with TRBJ1-5; D may be TRBD1 (5 bases). Per the germline V gene, CDR1 is LNHDA and CDR2 is SQIVND (reference sequence). This CDR3 contains 15 residues. Trimming cost V 6 bases and J 7 bases, with 19 bases left between them. The CDR3 loop is CASRGTVDNRQPQHF. CDR3 bases: TGTGCCAGTAGGGGGACTGTAGATAACCGGCAGCCCCAGCATTTT. The whole variable domain, remainder taken from reference TRBV19 and TRBJ1-5, is DGGITQSPKYLFRKEGQNVTLSCEQNLNHDAMYWYRQDPGQGLRLIYYSQIVNDFQKGDIAEGYSVSREKKESFPLTVTSAQKNPTAFYLCASRGTVDNRQPQHFGDGTRLSIL.

This clone was seen a few times. The chain employs TRBV6-5 and TRBJ2-7, with 7 bases fitting TRBD2. Per the germline V gene, CDR1 is MNHEY and CDR2 is SVGAGI. The CDR3 covers 13 residues. The V gene end was trimmed by 8 bases and the J gene end by 3 bases; junction bases not matched to a gene: 7. CDR3 sequence reads: CASGTAGDYEQYF. The CDR3 DNA follows: TGTGCCAGCGGCACGGCGGGGGACTACGAGCAGTACTTC.

This chain joins TRBV30 and TRBJ1-6, with 10 positions matching TRBD1. The CDR3 totals 13 residues. The germline V gene encodes CDR1 GTSNPN and CDR2 SVGIG (reference sequence). Unmatched junction bases numbered 4, after V lost 4 bases and J lost 10 bases. Written as DNA, the CDR3 is TGTGCCTGGACACCGGGACAGGGGTCACCCCTCCACTTT. Protein product: CAWTPGQGSPLHF.